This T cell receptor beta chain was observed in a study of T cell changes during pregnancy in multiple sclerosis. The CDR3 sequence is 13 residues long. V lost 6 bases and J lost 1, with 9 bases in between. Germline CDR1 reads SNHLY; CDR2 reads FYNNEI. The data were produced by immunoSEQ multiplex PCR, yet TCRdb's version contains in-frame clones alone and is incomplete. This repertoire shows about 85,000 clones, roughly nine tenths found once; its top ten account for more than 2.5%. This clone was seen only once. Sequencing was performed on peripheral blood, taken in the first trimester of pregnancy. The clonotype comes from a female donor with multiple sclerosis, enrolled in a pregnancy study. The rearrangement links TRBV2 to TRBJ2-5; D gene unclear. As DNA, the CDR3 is TGTGCCAGCAGCCCCCCTCGCCAAGAGACCCAGTACTTC. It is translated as CASSPPRQETQYF.